This T cell receptor beta chain was identified during a study of cytomegalovirus exposure and HLA in healthy donors. Findings of the study overall: Immune exposure information available was restricted to CMV serostatus.

As to this clone: Its antigen is currently unknown.

The germline V gene encodes CDR1 SGHDT and CDR2 YYEEEE. The CDR3 is 13 residues long. The V and J ends lost 4 bases and 11 bases, in that order; junction bases with no gene match: 9. It was with 60 Vbeta and 13 Jbeta primers that the PCR ran. The method was immunoSEQ multiplex PCR; TCRdb's version includes in-frame clones alone and lacks a portion of them. Here the sample spans around 110,000 clones, 75% to 90% being singletons. Sequenced: PBMCs. The chain has TRBV5-6 and TRBJ1-1; 9 bases match TRBD1. The sequence was obtained from a man younger than 45 in good health and CMV-seronegative. CDR3 amino acids: CASSQEGQGRAFF. CDR3 DNA sequence: TGTGCCAGCAGCCAAGAGGGACAGGGTAGGGCTTTCTTT.